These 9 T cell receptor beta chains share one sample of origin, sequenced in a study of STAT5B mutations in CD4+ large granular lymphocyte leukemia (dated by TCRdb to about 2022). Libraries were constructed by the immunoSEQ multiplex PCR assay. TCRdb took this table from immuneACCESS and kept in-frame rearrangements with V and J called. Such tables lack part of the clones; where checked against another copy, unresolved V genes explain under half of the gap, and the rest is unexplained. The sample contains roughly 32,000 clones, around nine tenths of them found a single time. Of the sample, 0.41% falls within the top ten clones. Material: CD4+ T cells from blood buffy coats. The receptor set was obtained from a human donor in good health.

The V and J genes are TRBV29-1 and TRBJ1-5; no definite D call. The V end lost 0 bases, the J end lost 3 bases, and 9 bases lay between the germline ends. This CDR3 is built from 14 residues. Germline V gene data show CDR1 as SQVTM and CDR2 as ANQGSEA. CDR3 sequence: CSVEEGGSNQPQHF. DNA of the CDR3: TGCAGCGTTGAAGAGGGCGGTTCCAATCAGCCCCAGCATTTT. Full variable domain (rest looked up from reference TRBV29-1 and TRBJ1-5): SAVISQKPSRDICQRGTSLTIQCQVDSQVTMMFWYRQQPGQSLTLIATANQGSEATYESGFVIDKFPISRPNLTFSTLTVSNMSPEDSSIYLCSVEEGGSNQPQHFGDGTRLSIL.

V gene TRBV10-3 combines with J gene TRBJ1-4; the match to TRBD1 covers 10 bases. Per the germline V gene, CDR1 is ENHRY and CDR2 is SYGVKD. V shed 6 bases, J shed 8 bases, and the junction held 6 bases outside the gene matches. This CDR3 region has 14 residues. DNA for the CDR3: TGTGCCATCAGGGGGGACAGGGGAGGCGAAAAACTGTTTTTT. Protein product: CAIRGDRGGEKLFF.

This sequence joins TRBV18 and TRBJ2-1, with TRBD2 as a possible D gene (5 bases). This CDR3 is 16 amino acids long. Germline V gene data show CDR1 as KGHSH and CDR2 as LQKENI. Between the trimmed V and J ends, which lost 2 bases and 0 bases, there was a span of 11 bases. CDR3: CASSPSGGFSYNEQFF. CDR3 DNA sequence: TGTGCCAGCTCACCATCGGGCGGGTTCTCCTACAATGAGCAGTTCTTC. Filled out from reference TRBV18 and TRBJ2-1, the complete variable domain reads NAGVMQNPRHLVRRRGQEARLRCSPMKGHSHVYWYRQLPEEGLKFMVYLQKENIIDESGMPKERFSAEFPKEGPSILRIQQVVRGDSAAYFCASSPSGGFSYNEQFFGPGTRLTVL.

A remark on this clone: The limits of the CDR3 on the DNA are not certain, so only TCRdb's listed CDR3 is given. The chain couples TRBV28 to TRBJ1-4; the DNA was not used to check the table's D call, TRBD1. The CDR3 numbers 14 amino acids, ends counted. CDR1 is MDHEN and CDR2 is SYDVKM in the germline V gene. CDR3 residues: CASSSSTGLEKLFF.

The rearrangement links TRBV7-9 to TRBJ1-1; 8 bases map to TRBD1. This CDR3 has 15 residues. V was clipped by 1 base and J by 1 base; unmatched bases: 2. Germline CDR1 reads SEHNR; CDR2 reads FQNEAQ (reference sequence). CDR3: CASSLDGTGNTEAFF. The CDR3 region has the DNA TGTGCCAGCAGCTTAGATGGGACAGGGAACACTGAAGCTTTCTTT.

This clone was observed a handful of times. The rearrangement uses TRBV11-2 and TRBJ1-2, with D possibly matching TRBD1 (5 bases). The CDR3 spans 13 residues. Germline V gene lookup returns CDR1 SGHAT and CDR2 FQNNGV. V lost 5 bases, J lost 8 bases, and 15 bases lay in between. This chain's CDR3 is CASSPRVSIGYTF. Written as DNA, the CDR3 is TGTGCCAGCAGCCCCAGGGTATCGATCGGCTACACCTTC.

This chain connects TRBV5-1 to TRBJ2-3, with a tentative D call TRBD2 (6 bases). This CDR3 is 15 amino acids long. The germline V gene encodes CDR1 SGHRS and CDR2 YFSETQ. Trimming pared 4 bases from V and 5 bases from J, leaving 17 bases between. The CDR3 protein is CASSALSGPEDTQYF. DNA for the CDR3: TGCGCCAGCAGCGCTCTTAGCGGCCCGGAAGATACGCAGTATTTT.

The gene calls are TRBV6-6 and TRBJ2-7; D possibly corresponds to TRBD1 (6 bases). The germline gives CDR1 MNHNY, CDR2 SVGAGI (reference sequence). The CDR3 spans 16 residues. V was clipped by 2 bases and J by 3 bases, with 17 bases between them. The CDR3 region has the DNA TGTGCCAGCAGTTACACTACCGGGACAAGAAGCTACGAGCAGTACTTC. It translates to CASSYTTGTRSYEQYF.

CDR3 nucleotides: TGCAGTGTTGCGGGACCCCGGTACTTC. This sequence encodes CSVAGPRYF. The rearrangement uses TRBV20-1 and TRBJ2-7; tentative D call: TRBD2 (6 bases). Germline assignment: CDR1 DFQATT and CDR2 SNEGSKA (reference sequence). V shed 7 bases and J shed 12 bases, with 13 bases lying between them. CDR3 length equals 9 residues.